This T cell receptor (beta chain) emerged from a study of shared clonotypes between healthy human individuals. Study-wide background: CD8 memory received one plate per donor, CD8 naive two, CD4 memory three and CD4 naive three.

V was cut by 5 bases and J by 4 bases, with 8 bases left in between. The CDR3 contains 11 residues. Per germline, CDR1 DFQATT and CDR2 SNEGSKA (reference sequence). Study-wide points: Relative to clonotypes present in all four donors, those not shared had lower generation probabilities.

The data were produced by immunoSEQ multiplex PCR, yet TCRdb's version contains in-frame clones alone and is incomplete. The repertoire holds over a million clones, with about 80% as singletons. With respect to this clone: Its antigen is not identified.

The clonotype was recovered from a man between 18 and 29 years old in good health. This rearrangement joins TRBV20-1 to TRBJ1-1, with TRBD1 as a possible D gene (6 bases). The material sequenced was memory CD4+ T cells sorted from blood. The subset was: CD45RA-negative fraction. In nucleotides, the CDR3 is TGCAGTGCTTACAGGGCCACTGAAGCTTTCTTT. This sequence encodes CSAYRATEAFF.